Listed below are T cell receptor beta chains from one sample, sequenced in a study of CD4 and CD8 cells across lung adenocarcinoma regions. TCRdb reprocessed the PCR reads with MiXCR, giving one entry per CDR3 protein. The sample yields fewer than 3,500 distinct CDR3 sequences, 55% to 65% seen once. The sequenced sample was CD4+ T cells from the margin of a lung tumor. Receptors originate from a male donor with lung adenocarcinoma. The CD4 and CD8 labels of this study may be unreliable. Both conserved end residues are part of each CDR3. A D gene is named only where the DNA matches it firmly. Part of the rows lack a size; the others show once, few, many or a class for expanded clones.

TRBJ2-5 | - | 12 | TRBV7-8 | - | TGTGCCAGCAGCCGCCCTTTAAATGAGCAGTACTTC | CASSRPLNEQYF
TRBJ1-5 | - | 14 | TRBV6-1 | - | TGTGCCAGCAGTGAAAATCCGGGCTATCAGCCCCAGCATTTT | CASSENPGYQPQHF
TRBJ2-5 | - | 14 | TRBV12-3/TRBV12-4 | TRBD1 | TGTGCCAGCAGTCCCCCCCGGGACAGGTTGACCCAGTACTTC | CASSPPRDRLTQYF
TRBJ2-1 | once | 15 | TRBV6-1 | TRBD2 | TGTGCCAGCAGTCCCCTAGCGGGCTCCTACAATGAGCAGTTCTTC | CASSPLAGSYNEQFF
TRBJ1-1 | - | 15 | TRBV7-6 | - | TGTGCCAGCAGCTTAGAGGCAGGGTCGAACACTGAAGCTTTCTTT | CASSLEAGSNTEAFF
TRBJ1-2 | - | 14 | TRBV6-1 | - | TGTGCCAGCAGTCCCCTCGGGGGTTTCTATGGCTACACCTTC | CASSPLGGFYGYTF
TRBJ2-1 | - | 13 | TRBV11-3 | - | TGTGCCAGCAGTCGGCAGGGGTTGGATGAGCAGTTCTTC | CASSRQGLDEQFF
TRBJ2-5 | - | 14 | TRBV6-1 | - | TGTGCCAGCAGTGAGGGACACCTACACAATGAGCAGTTTTTC | CASSEGHLHNEQFF
TRBJ2-1 | - | 13 | TRBV6-1 | - | TGTGCCAGCCGGGGGACCGGCTACAATGAGCAGTTCTTC | CASRGTGYNEQFF
TRBJ2-1 | - | 15 | TRBV6-5 | TRBD1 | TGTGCCAGCAGTTACTCTTGGGACAGATACAATGAGCAGTTCTTC | CASSYSWDRYNEQFF
TRBJ2-3 | once | 15 | TRBV6-1 | - | TGTGCCAGGGGTTTGGGGGGCCGGGGCACAGATACGCAGTATTTC | CARGLGGRGTDTQYF
TRBJ2-2 | large | 14 | TRBV6-1 | - | TGTGCCAGCAGTGAGGGAGGTCCCACCGGGGAGCTGTTTTTT | CASSEGGPTGELFF
TRBJ2-7 | - | 15 | TRBV6-5 | TRBD1 | TGTGCCAGCAGTTACGGGACAGGAAGCTCCTACGAGCAGTACTTC | CASSYGTGSSYEQYF
TRBJ2-1 | - | 17 | TRBV6-5 | TRBD2 | TGTGCCAGCAGTTACCAAATCCCGGGACTAGCTACCGATGAGCAGTTCTTC | CASSYQIPGLATDEQFF
TRBJ2-1 | - | 13 | TRBV6-5 | - | TGTGCCAGCAGTTACTCGATATGGGATGAGCAGTTCTTC | CASSYSIWDEQFF
TRBJ2-7 | - | 13 | TRBV11-3 | - | TGTGCCAGCAGCTTAGGACAGGATAAGGAGCAGTACTTC | CASSLGQDKEQYF
TRBJ2-5 | - | 13 | TRBV6-1 | TRBD1 | TGTGCCAGCACTAGGACAGGTCAAGAGACCCAGTACTTC | CASTRTGQETQYF
TRBJ2-1 | - | 15 | TRBV6-5 | TRBD2 | TGTGCCAGCAGTTATCGTAGCGGGCTTTACAATGAGCAGTTCTTC | CASSYRSGLYNEQFF
TRBJ2-1 | - | 15 | TRBV6-1 | TRBD2 | TGTGCCAGCAGCCTCATAGCGGGGGTATACAATGAGCAGTTCTTC | CASSLIAGVYNEQFF
TRBJ2-2 | large | 14 | TRBV6-1 | TRBD1 | TGTGCCAGCAGTGTGGGACAGGGGACCGGGGAGCTGTTTTTT | CASSVGQGTGELFF
TRBJ2-3 | large | 13 | TRBV27 | - | TGTGCCAGCAGTTTATCCCGCCCAGATACGCAGTATTTT | CASSLSRPDTQYF